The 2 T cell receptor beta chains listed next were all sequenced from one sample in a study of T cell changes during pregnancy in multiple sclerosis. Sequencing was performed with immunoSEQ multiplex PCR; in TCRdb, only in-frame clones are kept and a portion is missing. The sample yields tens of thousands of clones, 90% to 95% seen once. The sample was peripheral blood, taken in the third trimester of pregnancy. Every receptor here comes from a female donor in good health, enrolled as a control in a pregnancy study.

The CDR3 is CASSPGQRAGEVTQYF. CDR3 coding DNA: TGTGCCAGCAGCCCGGGGCAACGCGCGGGGGAGGTGACCCAGTACTTC. The rearrangement links TRBV4-2 to TRBJ2-5; 7 nucleotides align to TRBD2. After removal of 4 bases from V and 7 bases from J, the junction contained 15 bases not matched to a gene. The CDR3 consists of 16 residues. Looked up from germline, CDR1 is LGHNA and CDR2 is YNFKEQ.

The CDR3: CASSMAAGGAGRNSPLHF. As DNA, the CDR3 is TGTGCCAGTAGTATGGCCGCTGGAGGGGCCGGGAGAAACTCACCCCTCCACTTT. The chain links TRBV19 to TRBJ1-6; D may be TRBD1 (5 bases). The ends were cut back, 3 bases at V and 10 bases at J, with 25 bases in the middle. The germline CDR1 and CDR2 sequences are LNHDA and SQIVND (reference sequence). The CDR3 is 18 amino acids.